This is a list of T cell receptor beta chains from one sample in a study of blood T cell repertoires in COVID-19. Sequenced by immunoSEQ multiplex PCR; TCRdb stores in-frame clones only, minus some. Among about 68,000 clones listed, roughly nine tenths were seen once. The sample was peripheral blood. These receptors came from a man aged 50 to 59 with active COVID-19. Each CDR3 is given with its conserved first and last residue. D genes are given only for firm matches. Only part of the rows carry a size: once, few, many, or a class if the clone is expanded.

D gene: TRBD1; J gene: TRBJ2-7; V gene: TRBV6-5; CDR3 length: 15; clone size: -; CDR3 DNA: TGTGCCAGCAGTCTCCGGGACAGGGGCTCCTACGAGCAGTACTTC; CDR3 protein: CASSLRDRGSYEQYF
D gene: -; J gene: TRBJ2-7; V gene: TRBV6-2/TRBV6-3; CDR3 length: 16; clone size: -; CDR3 DNA: TGTGCCAGCAGTTACTCGATGGACTCATCTATGTACGAGCAGTACTTC; CDR3 protein: CASSYSMDSSMYEQYF
D gene: TRBD2; J gene: TRBJ2-1; V gene: TRBV27; CDR3 length: 20; clone size: -; CDR3 DNA: TGTGCCAGCAGACTCGAAGGACAGGGAGGGTGGTCTAGCGGGGGTAGAGAGCAGTTCTTC; CDR3 protein: CASRLEGQGGWSSGGREQFF
D gene: TRBD1; J gene: TRBJ1-4; V gene: TRBV18; CDR3 length: 15; clone size: once; CDR3 DNA: TGTGCCAGCTCACCAGTAACAGGGGGTGATGAAAAACTGTTTTTT; CDR3 protein: CASSPVTGGDEKLFF
D gene: TRBD1; J gene: TRBJ1-2; V gene: TRBV6-1; CDR3 length: 14; clone size: -; CDR3 DNA: TGTGCCAGCAGTGAATTGGGCAGGGGGCCTGGCTACACCTTC; CDR3 protein: CASSELGRGPGYTF
D gene: -; J gene: TRBJ2-1; V gene: TRBV4-3; CDR3 length: 13; clone size: once; CDR3 DNA: TGCGCCAGCAGCCAAAGACAATCCGATGAGCAGTTCTTC; CDR3 protein: CASSQRQSDEQFF
D gene: TRBD1; J gene: TRBJ2-3; V gene: TRBV29-1; CDR3 length: 15; clone size: -; CDR3 DNA: TGCAGCGTCCTGGCCGGGACAGGGTGGACAGATACGCAGTATTTT; CDR3 protein: CSVLAGTGWTDTQYF
D gene: -; J gene: TRBJ1-1; V gene: TRBV4-2; CDR3 length: 15; clone size: -; CDR3 DNA: TGTGCCAGCAGCCAAAGATCAGGGTGGGTCCCTGAAGCTTTCTTT; CDR3 protein: CASSQRSGWVPEAFF
D gene: TRBD1; J gene: TRBJ1-4; V gene: TRBV4-1; CDR3 length: 14; clone size: -; CDR3 DNA: TGCGCCAGCAGCCCTAGGACAGGGAACGAAAAGCTGTTTTTT; CDR3 protein: CASSPRTGNEKLFF
D gene: TRBD1; J gene: TRBJ2-7; V gene: TRBV19; CDR3 length: 13; clone size: -; CDR3 DNA: TGTGCCAGTAGTATCGTGGGACAGGGCGAGCAGTACTTC; CDR3 protein: CASSIVGQGEQYF
D gene: -; J gene: TRBJ2-7; V gene: TRBV5-6; CDR3 length: 16; clone size: -; CDR3 DNA: TGTGCCAGCAGCTTGGGGGCAGGGCAGGGGACCTACGAGCAGTACTTC; CDR3 protein: CASSLGAGQGTYEQYF
D gene: -; J gene: TRBJ1-2; V gene: TRBV19; CDR3 length: 16; clone size: -; CDR3 DNA: TGTGCCAGTAGTATAGGGGGTAGGGGGACCAGGAATGGCTACACCTTC; CDR3 protein: CASSIGGRGTRNGYTF
D gene: -; J gene: TRBJ1-2; V gene: TRBV3-1/TRBV3-2; CDR3 length: 16; clone size: -; CDR3 DNA: TGTGCCAGCAGCCAAGACCACAGGACCGAATTGTATGGCTACACCTTC; CDR3 protein: CASSQDHRTELYGYTF
D gene: TRBD1; J gene: TRBJ1-6; V gene: TRBV7-8; CDR3 length: 14; clone size: -; CDR3 DNA: TGTGCCAGCAGCTCGGACAGGGGTAATTCACCCCTCCACTTT; CDR3 protein: CASSSDRGNSPLHF
D gene: -; J gene: TRBJ1-2; V gene: TRBV5-4; CDR3 length: 13; clone size: -; CDR3 DNA: TGTGCCAGCAGCTTTGAGAGGGACTATGGCTACACCTTC; CDR3 protein: CASSFERDYGYTF
D gene: -; J gene: TRBJ2-7; V gene: TRBV2; CDR3 length: 14; clone size: -; CDR3 DNA: TGTGCCAGCAGTGAAACGGGACTGGGGACGGTGCAGTACTTC; CDR3 protein: CASSETGLGTVQYF
D gene: TRBD2; J gene: TRBJ2-3; V gene: TRBV20-1; CDR3 length: 13; clone size: -; CDR3 DNA: TGCAGTGCTAGTTCTAGCGGGGGCCATACGCAGTATTTT; CDR3 protein: CSASSSGGHTQYF
D gene: TRBD1; J gene: TRBJ1-6; V gene: TRBV19; CDR3 length: 15; clone size: once; CDR3 DNA: TGTGCCAGTAGGACGACAGGGGCAAGTAATTCACCCCTCCACTTT; CDR3 protein: CASRTTGASNSPLHF
D gene: TRBD1; J gene: TRBJ1-3; V gene: TRBV11-2; CDR3 length: 13; clone size: -; CDR3 DNA: TGTGCCAGCAGCCAGACAGGGGGGAACACCATATATTTT; CDR3 protein: CASSQTGGNTIYF
D gene: -; J gene: TRBJ1-2; V gene: TRBV6-2/TRBV6-3; CDR3 length: 17; clone size: -; CDR3 DNA: TGTGCCAGCAGTTTAACTGGACAGCCAAGGTCGGGTAATGGCTACACCTTC; CDR3 protein: CASSLTGQPRSGNGYTF
D gene: TRBD1; J gene: TRBJ2-1; V gene: TRBV15; CDR3 length: 17; clone size: -; CDR3 DNA: TGTGCCACCAGCAGTGGAATCGGACAGGGGGCGCGGAATGAGCAGTTCTTC; CDR3 protein: CATSSGIGQGARNEQFF
D gene: TRBD1; J gene: TRBJ1-6; V gene: TRBV10-2; CDR3 length: 16; clone size: -; CDR3 DNA: TGCGCCAGCAGTCATCAAGGGACAGGGGTTAATTCACCCCTCCACTTT; CDR3 protein: CASSHQGTGVNSPLHF
D gene: -; J gene: TRBJ1-4; V gene: TRBV4-1; CDR3 length: 14; clone size: -; CDR3 DNA: TGCGCCAGCAGCCTCCCTGGGACAAACGAAAAACTGTTTTTT; CDR3 protein: CASSLPGTNEKLFF
D gene: TRBD2; J gene: TRBJ2-1; V gene: TRBV6-2/TRBV6-3; CDR3 length: 16; clone size: -; CDR3 DNA: TGTGCCAGCAGCCTCGGAAGGCGGGGGGTATACAATGAGCAGTTCTTC; CDR3 protein: CASSLGRRGVYNEQFF
D gene: TRBD1; J gene: TRBJ2-7; V gene: TRBV6-5; CDR3 length: 13; clone size: -; CDR3 DNA: TGTGCCAGCACCTGGGGACAGGTAAACGAGCAGTACTTC; CDR3 protein: CASTWGQVNEQYF
D gene: TRBD2; J gene: TRBJ2-6; V gene: TRBV4-1; CDR3 length: 19; clone size: -; CDR3 DNA: TGCGCCAGCAGCCCTAGCGGACTAGCGGGAAGCTCTGGGGCCAACGTCCTGACTTTC; CDR3 protein: CASSPSGLAGSSGANVLTF
D gene: -; J gene: TRBJ1-5; V gene: TRBV7-2; CDR3 length: 16; clone size: -; CDR3 DNA: TGTGCCAGCAGCTTAGAGCTCTTCACAGCTAATCAGCCCCAGCATTTT; CDR3 protein: CASSLELFTANQPQHF
D gene: TRBD1; J gene: TRBJ2-7; V gene: TRBV5-4; CDR3 length: 14; clone size: -; CDR3 DNA: TGTGCCAGCAGCTTGGGACAGGGAATCCACGAGCAGTACTTC; CDR3 protein: CASSLGQGIHEQYF
D gene: TRBD1; J gene: TRBJ2-3; V gene: TRBV5-8; CDR3 length: 14; clone size: -; CDR3 DNA: TGTGCCAGCAGCTTGCCCAACAGGGGAGATACGCAGTATTTT; CDR3 protein: CASSLPNRGDTQYF
D gene: TRBD1; J gene: TRBJ1-3; V gene: TRBV4-1; CDR3 length: 14; clone size: -; CDR3 DNA: TGCGCCAGCAGCCCGACAGGGGACGGAAACACCATATATTTT; CDR3 protein: CASSPTGDGNTIYF
D gene: -; J gene: TRBJ2-2; V gene: TRBV7-9; CDR3 length: 14; clone size: once; CDR3 DNA: TGTGCCAGCAGCTTAACAGGGAACACCGGGGAGCTGTTTTTT; CDR3 protein: CASSLTGNTGELFF
D gene: -; J gene: TRBJ1-4; V gene: TRBV5-1; CDR3 length: 14; clone size: once; CDR3 DNA: TGCGCCAGCAGCTTGGAAGGGAGGAGTGAAAAACTGTTTTTT; CDR3 protein: CASSLEGRSEKLFF
D gene: -; J gene: TRBJ2-2; V gene: TRBV5-1; CDR3 length: 15; clone size: -; CDR3 DNA: TGCGCCAGCAGCTGGACTACTATAAACACCGGGGAGCTGTTTTTT; CDR3 protein: CASSWTTINTGELFF
D gene: -; J gene: TRBJ1-2; V gene: TRBV19; CDR3 length: 12; clone size: -; CDR3 DNA: TGTGCCAGTAGGGCAGGGTCGAATGGCTACACCTTC; CDR3 protein: CASRAGSNGYTF
D gene: TRBD2; J gene: TRBJ2-2; V gene: TRBV4-2; CDR3 length: 17; clone size: -; CDR3 DNA: TGTGCCAGCAGCCAAGGAGGCCTAGCGGGGGACACCGGGGAGCTGTTTTTT; CDR3 protein: CASSQGGLAGDTGELFF
D gene: TRBD1; J gene: TRBJ2-1; V gene: TRBV6-2/TRBV6-3; CDR3 length: 19; clone size: -; CDR3 DNA: TGTGCCAGCAGTTACTCAGGGACAGGGCCTGCCTCACATTACAATGAGCAGTTCTTC; CDR3 protein: CASSYSGTGPASHYNEQFF
D gene: TRBD2; J gene: TRBJ2-3; V gene: TRBV10-3; CDR3 length: 14; clone size: -; CDR3 DNA: TGTGCCATCATGTCTAGCGGGGGAACGGATACGCAGTATTTT; CDR3 protein: CAIMSSGGTDTQYF
D gene: -; J gene: TRBJ2-1; V gene: TRBV14; CDR3 length: 17; clone size: -; CDR3 DNA: TGTGCCAGCAGCCACCAAACACCAGGTGGTGGCTACAATGAGCAGTTCTTC; CDR3 protein: CASSHQTPGGGYNEQFF
D gene: -; J gene: TRBJ1-2; V gene: TRBV27; CDR3 length: 15; clone size: -; CDR3 DNA: TGTGCCAGCAGTCGTTCGGGGGGAACTAACTATGGCTACACCTTC; CDR3 protein: CASSRSGGTNYGYTF
D gene: TRBD1; J gene: TRBJ1-1; V gene: TRBV27; CDR3 length: 14; clone size: -; CDR3 DNA: TGTGCCAGCAGGGTGACAGGGGGGGGCTTGGAAGCTTTCTTT; CDR3 protein: CASRVTGGGLEAFF
D gene: TRBD2; J gene: TRBJ2-5; V gene: TRBV18; CDR3 length: 18; clone size: -; CDR3 DNA: TGTGCCAGCTCACCACCGAAGGGGACTAGCGCAATACAAGAGACCCAGTACTTC; CDR3 protein: CASSPPKGTSAIQETQYF
D gene: TRBD1; J gene: TRBJ1-2; V gene: TRBV12-3/TRBV12-4; CDR3 length: 13; clone size: -; CDR3 DNA: TGTGCCAGCAGTTTGGGGACAGATCTTGACTACACCTTC; CDR3 protein: CASSLGTDLDYTF
D gene: -; J gene: TRBJ2-1; V gene: TRBV6-2/TRBV6-3; CDR3 length: 18; clone size: -; CDR3 DNA: TGTGCCAGCAGTTACCGGAGCGCGGGGTCCAACTCCTACAATGAGCAGTTCTTC; CDR3 protein: CASSYRSAGSNSYNEQFF
D gene: -; J gene: TRBJ1-1; V gene: TRBV9; CDR3 length: 12; clone size: -; CDR3 DNA: TGTGCCAGCAGCGTGGGCTACACTGAAGCTTTCTTT; CDR3 protein: CASSVGYTEAFF
D gene: TRBD2; J gene: TRBJ2-7; V gene: TRBV30; CDR3 length: 13; clone size: -; CDR3 DNA: TGTGCCTGGAGTACGAGAGCGGGGGGAAGGCAGTACTTC; CDR3 protein: CAWSTRAGGRQYF
D gene: -; J gene: TRBJ1-6; V gene: TRBV9; CDR3 length: 15; clone size: -; CDR3 DNA: TGTGCCAGCAGCGTAGTAGGAGCTGAGAATTCACCCCTCCACTTT; CDR3 protein: CASSVVGAENSPLHF
D gene: -; J gene: TRBJ2-3; V gene: TRBV3-1/TRBV3-2; CDR3 length: 13; clone size: -; CDR3 DNA: TGTGCCAGCAGCTCCCGGGACACAGATACGCAGTATTTT; CDR3 protein: CASSSRDTDTQYF
D gene: -; J gene: TRBJ1-4; V gene: TRBV6-5; CDR3 length: 15; clone size: -; CDR3 DNA: TGTGCCAGCAGTCGAACGGGAGCGGGGTTAGAAAAACTGTTTTTT; CDR3 protein: CASSRTGAGLEKLFF
D gene: TRBD2; J gene: TRBJ2-3; V gene: TRBV19; CDR3 length: 16; clone size: -; CDR3 DNA: TGTGCCAGTAGTACCGGGACTAGCGGGGGCACAGATACGCAGTATTTT; CDR3 protein: CASSTGTSGGTDTQYF
D gene: -; J gene: TRBJ1-1; V gene: TRBV7-2; CDR3 length: 14; clone size: -; CDR3 DNA: TGTGCCAGCAGTAGAAGAAATATGAACACTGAAGCTTTCTTT; CDR3 protein: CASSRRNMNTEAFF
D gene: -; J gene: TRBJ1-1; V gene: TRBV2; CDR3 length: 12; clone size: once; CDR3 DNA: TGTGCCAGCAGACGCAACGGAGGTGAAGCTTTCTTT; CDR3 protein: CASRRNGGEAFF
D gene: -; J gene: TRBJ2-1; V gene: TRBV27; CDR3 length: 14; clone size: -; CDR3 DNA: TGTGCCAGCAGCCTAGAGTCGGCGGACAATGAGCAGTTCTTC; CDR3 protein: CASSLESADNEQFF
D gene: TRBD2; J gene: TRBJ2-5; V gene: TRBV5-6; CDR3 length: 19; clone size: once; CDR3 DNA: TGTGCCAGCAGCTTGGTGTGGGTGTCTAGCGGGGCGGATCAAGAGACCCAGTACTTC; CDR3 protein: CASSLVWVSSGADQETQYF
D gene: TRBD2; J gene: TRBJ2-7; V gene: TRBV6-5; CDR3 length: 12; clone size: -; CDR3 DNA: TGTGCCAGCCGATGGACTAGCGGGGAGCAGTACTTC; CDR3 protein: CASRWTSGEQYF
D gene: -; J gene: TRBJ1-1; V gene: TRBV19; CDR3 length: 16; clone size: -; CDR3 DNA: TGTGCCAGTAGTATCATCGACTCGGGGTGGGACACTGAAGCTTTCTTT; CDR3 protein: CASSIIDSGWDTEAFF
D gene: -; J gene: TRBJ1-2; V gene: TRBV6-5; CDR3 length: 14; clone size: -; CDR3 DNA: TGTGCCAGCAGTTACGCCACAGGGTCCGGGGGCTACACCTTC; CDR3 protein: CASSYATGSGGYTF
D gene: TRBD1; J gene: TRBJ2-7; V gene: TRBV5-4; CDR3 length: 15; clone size: once; CDR3 DNA: TGTGCCAGCAGCCCCCCCGGGACAGTAATAAACGAGCAGTACTTC; CDR3 protein: CASSPPGTVINEQYF